These T cell receptor beta chains were read from a single sample in a study of T-cell memory formation after mild COVID-19. TCRdb independently ran MiXCR on the 5' RACE reads; one entry per CDR3 protein. The top ten clones hold about 8.1% of a sample with 550,000 to 650,000 distinct CDR3 sequences, about 18% of them seen once. Input material: PBMCs or a T cell subset sorted from them (not recorded which). These receptors all come from an adult woman who had mild COVID-19 (a few samples of this study predate the infection). Cell type and time point are not known. CDR3s include the opening cysteine and the closing phenylalanine or tryptophan. The order of the fields is J gene, V gene, CDR3 protein.

J gene: TRBJ2-3; V gene: TRBV6-5; CDR3 protein: CASSYLSDRDTQYF
J gene: TRBJ2-5; V gene: TRBV24-1; CDR3 protein: CATSDPGQGTETQYF
J gene: TRBJ2-1; V gene: TRBV4-1; CDR3 protein: CASSQEGGSPVNEQFF
J gene: TRBJ1-1; V gene: TRBV30; CDR3 protein: CAWTFGTGVTEAFF
J gene: TRBJ1-1; V gene: TRBV6-5; CDR3 protein: CASKQQGTLNTEAFF
J gene: TRBJ2-2; V gene: TRBV20-1; CDR3 protein: CSASDVRGGTGELFF
J gene: TRBJ2-7; V gene: TRBV7-9; CDR3 protein: CASSTGDAYEQYF
J gene: TRBJ1-5; V gene: TRBV24-1; CDR3 protein: CATSDARDRDGQPQHF
J gene: TRBJ2-1; V gene: TRBV7-3; CDR3 protein: CASSLRTSGSHNEQFF
J gene: TRBJ2-5; V gene: TRBV9; CDR3 protein: CASSVGPSGPQETQYF
J gene: TRBJ2-5; V gene: TRBV7-9; CDR3 protein: CASSSASGGAFGETQYF
J gene: TRBJ2-2; V gene: TRBV15; CDR3 protein: CATSLGQGASGELFF
J gene: TRBJ2-5; V gene: TRBV12-3/TRBV12-4; CDR3 protein: CASSLGTPARETQYF
J gene: TRBJ2-7; V gene: TRBV7-9; CDR3 protein: CASSLRGQSPYEQYF
J gene: TRBJ1-3; V gene: TRBV18; CDR3 protein: CASSPITGGVTGRMISGNTIYF
J gene: TRBJ2-3; V gene: TRBV7-3; CDR3 protein: CASSPGQPTDTQYF
J gene: TRBJ1-3; V gene: TRBV18; CDR3 protein: CASSPQGVTGNTIYF
J gene: TRBJ2-1; V gene: TRBV9; CDR3 protein: CASSIPPNEQFF
J gene: TRBJ2-6; V gene: TRBV30; CDR3 protein: CAWTGTNAANVLTF
J gene: TRBJ2-1; V gene: TRBV7-3; CDR3 protein: CASSPEDFGGYNEQFF
J gene: TRBJ2-1; V gene: TRBV9; CDR3 protein: CASSVAQGGRVNNEQFF
J gene: TRBJ2-1; V gene: TRBV7-3; CDR3 protein: CASSPAEGVINEQFF
J gene: TRBJ1-5; V gene: TRBV23-1; CDR3 protein: CASSRSQPQHF
J gene: TRBJ2-5; V gene: TRBV4-3; CDR3 protein: CASSQDNLRDRQETQYF
J gene: TRBJ2-6; V gene: TRBV7-8; CDR3 protein: CASSLGVGANVLTF
J gene: TRBJ2-1; V gene: TRBV24-1; CDR3 protein: CATSPTTLAGEQFF
J gene: TRBJ2-1; V gene: TRBV18; CDR3 protein: CASSPLASGWGYNEQFF
J gene: TRBJ2-1; V gene: TRBV5-1; CDR3 protein: CASSLGGLSSYNEQFF
J gene: TRBJ2-7; V gene: TRBV18; CDR3 protein: CASSPPVVWTEDSYEQYF
J gene: TRBJ1-2; V gene: TRBV7-3; CDR3 protein: CASSFPWDGYTF
J gene: TRBJ2-2; V gene: TRBV7-9; CDR3 protein: CASSPRTSGETGELFF
J gene: TRBJ2-7; V gene: TRBV7-8; CDR3 protein: CASSLAGAGAVEQYF
J gene: TRBJ2-7; V gene: TRBV4-1; CDR3 protein: CASSHSASGGDLSYEQYF
J gene: TRBJ2-7; V gene: TRBV15; CDR3 protein: CATSPRAPTVYEQYF
J gene: TRBJ2-5; V gene: TRBV5-1; CDR3 protein: CASAFQETQYF
J gene: TRBJ1-2; V gene: TRBV5-6; CDR3 protein: CASSQKPSGRSGYTF
J gene: TRBJ2-1; V gene: TRBV7-2; CDR3 protein: CASSRDRVSYNEQFF
J gene: TRBJ2-1; V gene: TRBV19; CDR3 protein: CASSNGRASGMSNNEQFF
J gene: TRBJ2-3; V gene: TRBV6-5; CDR3 protein: CASSYSMGGGDTQYF
J gene: TRBJ2-1; V gene: TRBV12-3/TRBV12-4; CDR3 protein: CASSSIYGSQGSYNEQFF
J gene: TRBJ2-7; V gene: TRBV9; CDR3 protein: CASSRQGLSSYEQYF
J gene: TRBJ2-2; V gene: TRBV15; CDR3 protein: CATSREGGPDTGELFF
J gene: TRBJ2-7; V gene: TRBV14; CDR3 protein: CASSQESLHGPTSIYEQYF
J gene: TRBJ2-1; V gene: TRBV6-6; CDR3 protein: CASRSHNEQFF
J gene: TRBJ2-7; V gene: TRBV4-3; CDR3 protein: CASSQDLNPGYEQYF
J gene: TRBJ2-7; V gene: TRBV30; CDR3 protein: CAWSTSFEQYF
J gene: TRBJ2-1; V gene: TRBV5-5; CDR3 protein: CASSLASSSGEQFF
J gene: TRBJ2-5; V gene: TRBV7-9; CDR3 protein: CASSFFEETQYF
J gene: TRBJ1-6; V gene: TRBV7-9; CDR3 protein: CASSSGTGTRSPLHF
J gene: TRBJ1-6; V gene: TRBV20-1; CDR3 protein: CSARLTNNSPLHF
J gene: TRBJ1-5; V gene: TRBV24-1; CDR3 protein: CATSDSDGYSNQPQHF
J gene: TRBJ2-1; V gene: TRBV20-1; CDR3 protein: CSARLLSSYNEQFF
J gene: TRBJ1-1; V gene: TRBV21-1; CDR3 protein: CASSQPYRGFIAFF